Below, 20 T cell receptor beta chains from the same sample are listed, as sequenced in a study of T cell responses to AZD1222 COVID-19 vaccine. The data were produced by immunoSEQ multiplex PCR, yet TCRdb's version contains in-frame clones alone and is incomplete. The sample lists roughly 150,000 clones, about 91% occurring once. Sample: peripheral blood, taken on day 0 of MenACWY control vaccination. These receptors all come from an adult in good health.

This chain links TRBV5-8 with TRBJ1-2, with 10 bases identical to TRBD1. The CDR3 extends over 16 amino acids. Losses at the gene ends were 6 bases for V and 4 bases for J; bases not matched to a gene: 12. From germline, CDR1 is SGHTS and CDR2 YDEGEE. The CDR3 sequence is CASTGIGTGVSYGYTF. CDR3 DNA sequence: TGTGCCAGCACCGGTATTGGGACAGGGGTGAGCTATGGCTACACCTTC.

The chain has TRBV10-3 and TRBJ1-1, with 7 positions matching TRBD1. CDR3 length: 14 amino acids. Germline CDR1 and CDR2: ENHRY and SYGVKD. Trimming took 6 bases from V and 2 from J; bases not matched to a gene: 6. The CDR3 DNA follows: TGTGCCATCAGGACCGGGACAGTTAACACTGAAGCTTTCTTT. This sequence encodes CAIRTGTVNTEAFF.

This chain uses TRBV12-3 or TRBV12-4 with TRBJ2-5; TRBD1 aligns across 7 bases. Trimming removed 6 bases from V and 2 bases from J; junction bases left unmatched: 3. The CDR3 has 13 amino acids. CDR3 DNA: TGTGCCAGCAGCCCGGGACAGCAAGAGACCCAGTACTTC. It specifies CASSPGQQETQYF.

The chain employs TRBV30 and TRBJ1-1; D uncertain. Germline CDR1 GTSNPN, CDR2 SVGIG (reference sequence). The ends were cut back, 0 bases at V and 1 base at J, with 12 bases in the middle. This CDR3 spans 15 amino acids. CDR3: CAWSVLPLSNTEAFF. The CDR3 DNA reads TGTGCCTGGAGTGTATTACCCCTTTCGAACACTGAAGCTTTCTTT.

The chain couples TRBV7-2 to TRBJ2-3; D gene unclear. V was cut by 4 bases and J by 2 bases, with 7 bases left in between. Germline CDR1 and CDR2: SGHTA and FQGNSA. The CDR3 loop spans 13 amino acids. In DNA form, the CDR3 reads TGTGCCAGCAGCTCCGAGATCACAGATACGCAGTATTTT. Its protein is CASSSEITDTQYF.

This chain uses TRBV28 with TRBJ2-2; TRBD2 matches 7 bases. CDR1 MDHEN and CDR2 SYDVKM come from the germline V gene. V gave up 7 bases and J gave up 7 bases; unmatched junction bases: 12. CDR3 length: 15 amino acids. CDR3 sequence reads: CASKIRTRYNGELFF. CDR3 DNA: TGTGCCAGCAAAATAAGGACTAGGTACAACGGGGAGCTGTTTTTT.

Comments on this clone: Germline is not matched at one junction end, which may reflect a read error. The J gene is TRBJ1-4, the V gene TRBV7-9, with D possibly TRBD1 on 6 matching bases. Germline V gene data show CDR1 as SEHNR and CDR2 as FQNEAQ (reference sequence). This CDR3 has 18 amino acids. CDR3 coding DNA: TGTGCCAGCAGTTTAGGTCAGGGGATCCCGATCCCTAATGAAAAACTGTTTTTT. Its protein is CASSLGQGIPIPNEKLFF. The full variable domain, completed using reference TRBV7-9 and TRBJ1-4, is DTGVSQNPRHKITKRGQNVTFRCDPISEHNRLYWYRQTLGQGPEFLTYFQNEAQLEKSRLLSDRFSAERPKGSFSTLEIQRTEQGDSAMYLCASSLGQGIPIPNEKLFFGSGTQLSVL.

The chain combines TRBV9 with TRBJ2-1; D is unresolved. Germline V gives CDR1 SGDLS, CDR2 YYNGEE. The CDR3 extends over 13 amino acids. The germline V and J ends were trimmed by 0 bases and 6 bases, with 7 bases remaining between them. The CDR3 is CASSVGAINEQFF. The DNA for the CDR3 is TGTGCCAGCAGCGTAGGAGCCATCAATGAGCAGTTCTTC.

The chain links TRBV30 to TRBJ2-6; D gene unclear. The CDR3 covers 13 residues. The V end was cut by 4 bases, the J end by 0 bases, with 4 bases between. Per germline, CDR1 GTSNPN and CDR2 SVGIG (reference sequence). DNA of the CDR3: TGTGCCTGGAAGAGCTCTGGGGCCAACGTCCTGACTTTC. The encoded protein is CAWKSSGANVLTF.

This chain joins TRBV7-2 and TRBJ2-5, with 9 nucleotides matching TRBD2. The CDR3 is made up of 14 amino acids. Germline V gene sequence: CDR1 SGHTA, CDR2 FQGNSA. Unmatched junction bases numbered 3, after V lost 5 bases and J lost 2 bases. CDR3 in DNA: TGTGCCAGCAGCCTCGGACTAGCGCAAGAGACCCAGTACTTC. Amino acids: CASSLGLAQETQYF.

The V call is TRBV28, the J call TRBJ2-7; tentative D call: TRBD2 (6 bases). Germline CDR1 MDHEN, CDR2 SYDVKM. CDR3 size: 13 residues. The V and J ends lost 6 bases and 8 bases respectively, with 17 bases between them. The CDR3 sequence is CASSLDERGKQYF. The CDR3 DNA reads as TGTGCCAGCAGCCTCGACGAGCGCGGGAAGCAGTACTTC.

V and J are TRBV19 and TRBJ1-2; the D is unclear. CDR3 length: 12 amino acids. Germline values: CDR1 LNHDA, CDR2 SQIVND (reference sequence). V dropped 7 bases and J dropped 4 bases, with 10 bases sitting between them. DNA for the CDR3: TGTGCCAGTAAGTCCAGTTCCTATGGCTACACCTTC. It codes for CASKSSSYGYTF.

The chain couples TRBV5-6 to TRBJ2-7; D is unclear. V was pared by 0 bases and J by 2 bases, with 3 bases between. The CDR3 sequence is 12 residues long. CDR1 and CDR2 from the germline V gene are SGHDT and YYEEEE. Here the CDR3 reads CASSLVTYEQYF. The CDR3 DNA reads as TGTGCCAGCAGCTTGGTGACCTACGAGCAGTACTTC.

The chain is built from TRBV18 and TRBJ2-7, with TRBD1 as a possible D gene (5 bases). Germline CDR1 and CDR2: KGHSH and LQKENI. The V end lost 4 bases, the J end lost 6 bases, and 13 bases lay between the germline ends. CDR3 length: 13 amino acids. Here the CDR3 DNA reads TGTGCCAGCTCACGAGACAGTTTCGCCGAGCAGTACTTC. Amino acids: CASSRDSFAEQYF.

This clone has just one count. The chain employs TRBV12-3 or TRBV12-4 and TRBJ1-4; no reliable D call. The CDR3 is 13 amino acids. Trimming shortened V by 8 bases and J by 6 bases, and 13 bases separated the two germline ends. CDR3 nucleotides: TGTGCCAGCGGTACAGTGTGGGATGAAAAACTGTTTTTT. Translation: CASGTVWDEKLFF.

The chain couples TRBV5-1 to TRBJ2-5; no definite D call. Trimming left V 4 bases short and J 4 bases short, with 17 bases between. Per the germline V gene, CDR1 is SGHRS and CDR2 is YFSETQ. The CDR3 runs 15 residues. Written as DNA, the CDR3 is TGCGCCAGCAGCAGGGTGCCCGAAACGCGAGAGACCCAGTACTTC. The encoded protein is CASSRVPETRETQYF.

This chain links TRBV27 with TRBJ1-4; 10 bases map to TRBD1. Per the germline V gene, CDR1 is MNHEY and CDR2 is SMNVEV (reference sequence). The CDR3 contains 16 residues. V was clipped by 8 bases and J by 0 bases; unmatched bases: 6. The CDR3 DNA reads TGTGCCAGCGGCCGGGACAGGGGTGCAACTAATGAAAAACTGTTTTTT. This encodes CASGRDRGATNEKLFF.

This chain uses TRBV11-3 with TRBJ2-5; TRBD1 or TRBD2 may be the D gene (5 bases each). Between the trimmed V and J ends, which lost 2 bases and 4 bases, there was a span of 14 bases. The CDR3 sequence is 15 residues long. The V gene's germline CDR1 is SGHNT and CDR2 YENEEA. CDR3 bases: TGTGCCAGCAGCTTAAGAGGGGCAGGGACAGAGACCCAGTACTTC. Its protein product is CASSLRGAGTETQYF.

V is TRBV11-3 and J is TRBJ2-1; D may match TRBD1 or TRBD2 (5 bases each). V was pared by 5 bases and J by 2 bases, with 10 bases between. The CDR3 loop spans 14 amino acids. Germline CDR1 reads SGHNT; CDR2 reads YENEEA. The CDR3 DNA sequence: TGTGCCAGCAGCCTGCGAGGGGCCTACAATGAGCAGTTCTTC. This encodes CASSLRGAYNEQFF.

This chain joins TRBV9 and TRBJ2-1, with 8 bases aligning to TRBD1. The CDR3 is 15 amino acids. The V gene's germline CDR1 is SGDLS and CDR2 YYNGEE. J was trimmed by 6 bases and V by 5 bases; bases with no gene match: 10. CDR3 sequence reads: CASRGGTGVPNEQFF. CDR3 in DNA: TGTGCCAGCAGAGGGGGGACAGGAGTACCCAATGAGCAGTTCTTC.